One TCR beta chain is described in this entry. This entry comes from a study of blood T cell repertoires in COVID-19. At the level of the study: Acute and convalescent COVID-19 specimens originated in the United States, Italy and Spain. The analysed material was cDNA or gDNA that came from T cells, B-cell-depleted T cells, or PBMCs.

The CDR3 length is 15 residues. Germline CDR1 is LNHDA and CDR2 is SQIVND (reference sequence). The ends lost 5 bases at V and 3 bases at J; junction bases unmatched: 3. Original handling: For nucleated cells, counts were estimated from reference gene primer amplification. Sequenced by immunoSEQ multiplex PCR; TCRdb stores in-frame clones only, minus some. That table furnishes V, J and clone size, whereas the DNA furnished D and trimming. The sample records about 190,000 clones, less than 90% being singletons. The genes are TRBV19 and TRBJ2-2, with 10 nucleotides matching TRBD2. The clonotype comes from a man aged 25 to 40 with acute or convalescent COVID-19. The sample taken for sequencing was peripheral blood. CDR3 sequence reads: CASSLSGGYTGELFF. CDR3 in DNA: TGTGCCAGTAGTCTTAGCGGGGGGTACACCGGGGAGCTGTTTTTT.